A single sample gave rise to the 28 T cell receptor beta chains below, sequenced in a study of T cells in Graves' hyperthyroidism and ophthalmopathy. Authors of the study amplified TCR beta CDR3 regions from RNA transcripts. Carried out on the TCR CDR3, a first-round RT-PCR used the HTBI primer set. TCRdb reanalysed the multiplex PCR reads using MiXCR and keeps one entry per CDR3 protein. This sample has roughly 380,000 distinct CDR3 sequences, with about 14% found just once. Sequenced: blood. The receptors stem from a woman aged 55-70 years with Graves' hyperthyroidism.

This clonotype was observed a single time. The V gene is TRBV29-1, the J gene TRBJ2-7; D perhaps matches TRBD1 (6 bases). V was cut by 4 bases and J by 6 bases, with 13 bases left in between. Per germline, CDR1 SQVTM and CDR2 ANQGSEA. The CDR3 is 12 residues long. The CDR3 region has the DNA TGCAGCGTTGTACAGGGCCTCACCGAGCAGTACTTC. Translated, it gives CSVVQGLTEQYF.

This clonotype was observed many times. This chain links TRBV3-1 with TRBJ2-1; the match to TRBD2 covers 8 bases. The trim removed 7 bases at V and 2 bases at J, leaving 7 bases unmatched. The CDR3 totals 15 residues. Per the germline V gene, CDR1 is LGHDT and CDR2 is YNNKEL (reference sequence). In nucleotides, the CDR3 is TGTGCCAGCACCTTGGCGGGAGGAACCTACAATGAGCAGTTCTTC. Its protein is CASTLAGGTYNEQFF.

The chain uses TRBV10-3 and TRBJ1-2; tentative D call: TRBD1 (6 bases). The CDR3 is 13 amino acids. V was clipped by 5 bases and J by 3 bases, with 10 bases between them. Germline values: CDR1 ENHRY, CDR2 SYGVKD. CDR3 loop: CAISPGTYYGYTF. The CDR3, as DNA: TGTGCCATCAGTCCCGGGACATACTATGGCTACACCTTC.

This clonotype has a single count. CDR3 residues: CASGLQETQYF. In nucleotides, the CDR3 is TGTGCCAGCGGCCTTCAAGAGACCCAGTACTTC. V usage is TRBV11-3 and J usage is TRBJ2-5; the D is unclear. The CDR3 spans 11 residues. V lost 8 bases and J lost 2, with 6 bases in between. Per germline, CDR1 SGHNT and CDR2 YENEEA.

This clonotype has at least ten counts. This chain connects TRBV2 to TRBJ2-5, with D maybe TRBD1 (5 bases). Germline-derived CDR1 and CDR2 are SNHLY and FYNNEI. The CDR3 is 13 amino acids. Between the trimmed V and J ends, which lost 7 bases and 5 bases, there was a span of 14 bases. CDR3 coding DNA: TGTGCCAGCATGGTGGGGCTGGGTGAGACCCAGTACTTC. It encodes CASMVGLGETQYF. Together with reference TRBV2 and TRBJ2-5, the CDR3 gives the full variable domain: EPEVTQTPSHQVTQMGQEVILRCVPISNHLYFYWYRQILGQKVEFLVSFYNNEISEKSEIFDDQFSVERPDGSNFTLKIRSTKLEDSAMYFCASMVGLGETQYFGPGTRLLVL.

The chain links TRBV12-3 or TRBV12-4 to TRBJ2-3; D may be TRBD1 (6 bases). The CDR3 length is 15 residues. Trimming removed 4 bases at V and 0 bases at J, with 11 bases between. The CDR3 here is CASSSTGLSTDTQYF. The DNA for the CDR3 is TGTGCCAGCAGTTCGACAGGCCTTAGCACAGATACGCAGTATTTT.

The chain combines TRBV2 with TRBJ2-1; unclear D gene. Germline V gives CDR1 SNHLY, CDR2 FYNNEI. The germline V and J ends were trimmed by 2 bases and 10 bases, with 15 bases remaining between them. The length of the CDR3 is 14 residues. CDR3 nucleotides: TGTGCCAGCAGTGAAAGAAGATTTGCCGGGGAGCAGTTCTTC. Translation: CASSERRFAGEQFF.

The sample holds many counts of this clonotype. The rearrangement joins TRBV7-9 to TRBJ2-1; possibly TRBD1 or TRBD2 for D (5 bases each). The CDR3 runs 16 residues. Germline V CDR1 and CDR2: SEHNR, FQNEAQ (reference sequence). V lost 3 bases and J lost 6, with 18 bases in between. The chain's CDR3 is CASSFPGRKLFNEQFF. The CDR3 nucleotides are TGTGCCAGCAGCTTCCCGGGACGCAAGCTGTTCAATGAGCAGTTCTTC.

This clonotype was detected only a few times. The chain recombines TRBV19 with TRBJ2-7; D is uncertain. This CDR3 contains 12 residues. V lost 3 bases, J lost 6 bases, and 9 bases lay in between. The germline CDR1 and CDR2 sequences are LNHDA and SQIVND (reference sequence). The CDR3 region is CASSIGPGEQYF. CDR3 in DNA: TGTGCCAGTAGTATCGGACCGGGCGAGCAGTACTTC. Combining the CDR3 with reference TRBV19 and TRBJ2-7 gives the whole variable domain DGGITQSPKYLFRKEGQNVTLSCEQNLNHDAMYWYRQDPGQGLRLIYYSQIVNDFQKGDIAEGYSVSREKKESFPLTVTSAQKNPTAFYLCASSIGPGEQYFGPGTRLTVT.

This clonotype has a count of ten or more. The rearrangement links TRBV14 to TRBJ1-2; TRBD1 matches at 10 bases. This CDR3 has 18 amino acids. The V gene end was trimmed by 4 bases and the J gene end by 0 bases; junction bases not matched to a gene: 11. Germline assignment: CDR1 SGHDN and CDR2 FVKESK. The CDR3 DNA reads TGTGCCAGCAGCCCCGTATCGGGACAGGGGCCTACTAACTATGGCTACACCTTC. Encoded protein: CASSPVSGQGPTNYGYTF.

In this sample, this clonotype turned up a few times. The chain couples TRBV20-1 to TRBJ1-2; 8 nucleotides agree with TRBD1. This CDR3 has 13 residues. Germline CDR1 is DFQATT and CDR2 is SNEGSKA (reference sequence). With V trimmed by 5 bases and J by 3 bases, 5 bases remained unmatched. The CDR3 region has the DNA TGCAGTGCTTACCGGACAGGGCACTATGGCTACACCTTC. Translated: CSAYRTGHYGYTF.

The chain recombines TRBV20-1 with TRBJ2-1; 14 bases agree with TRBD2. The CDR3 has 16 residues. Germline V lookup: CDR1 DFQATT, CDR2 SNEGSKA (reference sequence). V lost 3 bases, J lost 4 bases, and 5 bases stayed unmatched. The CDR3 loop is CSARGLAGDLYNEQFF. The CDR3 DNA reads as TGCAGTGCTAGGGGACTAGCGGGAGACTTGTACAATGAGCAGTTCTTC.

This clonotype was detected many times. The J gene is TRBJ1-1, the V gene TRBV12-3 or TRBV12-4; 7 bases map to TRBD1. Trimming cost V 6 bases and J 1 base; bases outside gene matches: 8. The CDR3 length is 15 residues. For the CDR3, the DNA is TGTGCCAGCAGACCCCGAGCAGGGGGGAACACTGAAGCTTTCTTT. Translating it yields CASRPRAGGNTEAFF.

This clonotype was seen ten or more times. V and J are TRBV6-1 and TRBJ1-3; D may be TRBD1 (5 bases). Germline loops: CDR1 MNHNS, CDR2 SASEGT. The CDR3 has 15 amino acids. Trimming cost V 6 bases and J 0 bases, with 12 bases left between them. The CDR3 here is CASRDKGRSGNTIYF. The CDR3, as DNA: TGTGCCAGCAGGGACAAGGGCCGCTCTGGAAACACCATATATTTT.

This clonotype showed up just a few times. The genes are TRBV30 and TRBJ1-2; D perhaps matches TRBD1 (6 bases). CDR3 size: 13 residues. V lost 3 bases to trimming and J lost 8 bases, with 16 bases between them. Germline CDR1 reads GTSNPN; CDR2 reads SVGIG (reference sequence). This chain's CDR3 is CAWSPGRGRGYTF. The CDR3 DNA is TGTGCCTGGAGCCCCGGCAGGGGACGAGGCTACACCTTC.

The sample holds many counts of this clonotype. V and J are TRBV7-8 and TRBJ1-5; no clear D. Trimming took off 0 bases at V and 0 bases at J, with 9 bases between the two ends. The germline V gene encodes CDR1 SGHVS and CDR2 FQNEAQ. This CDR3 has 16 residues. The CDR3 protein is CASSLAGGYSNQPQHF. CDR3 in DNA: TGTGCCAGCAGCTTAGCTGGCGGCTATAGCAATCAGCCCCAGCATTTT.

This chain joins TRBV18 and TRBJ2-1; 11 nucleotides agree with TRBD2. Germline V CDR1 and CDR2: KGHSH, LQKENI. This CDR3 has 20 amino acids. Trimming at V came to 3 bases and at J to 0 bases, leaving 13 bases not matched to a gene. This CDR3 reads CASSPTGRLAGGSSYNEQFF. For the CDR3, the DNA is TGTGCCAGCTCACCGACTGGGCGGCTAGCGGGAGGAAGCTCCTACAATGAGCAGTTCTTC.

This clonotype has only a few counts. This sequence joins TRBV28 and TRBJ1-1, with 8 bases that match TRBD1. Trimming took 5 bases from V and 7 from J; bases not matched to a gene: 9. Looked up from germline, CDR1 is MDHEN and CDR2 is SYDVKM. The CDR3 runs 14 residues. The CDR3 DNA follows: TGTGCCAGCAGTACCGGACAGGGTAGCTTTGAAGCTTTCTTT. This gives the protein CASSTGQGSFEAFF.

The chain is built from TRBV12-3 or TRBV12-4 and TRBJ2-1; 16 bases map to TRBD2. The V segment lost 5 bases and the J segment 2 bases; nucleotides outside the gene matches: 9. The CDR3 runs to 19 residues. The CDR3 nucleotides are TGTGCCAGCAGTCTGCCTCCGGGGACTAGCGGGAGGGCCTACAATGAGCAGTTCTTC. This gives the protein CASSLPPGTSGRAYNEQFF.

In this sample, this clonotype turned up many times. J is TRBJ2-2 and V is TRBV12-3 or TRBV12-4; 12 nucleotides align to TRBD2. Trimming cost V 6 bases and J 3 bases; bases outside gene matches: 8. The CDR3 has 17 residues. CDR3 in DNA: TGTGCCAGCAGCCCCCCTAGCGGGAGGGCCCACACCGGGGAGCTGTTTTTT. As protein: CASSPPSGRAHTGELFF.

V gene TRBV11-2 combines with J gene TRBJ2-5, with TRBD2 identical over 9 bases. Germline CDR1 and CDR2: SGHAT and FQNNGV. The CDR3 loop spans 18 amino acids. Trimming took 5 bases from V and 2 from J; bases not matched to a gene: 15. The CDR3: CASSPRRSGSFIQETQYF. Written as DNA, the CDR3 is TGTGCCAGCAGCCCACGTCGTAGCGGGAGTTTCATTCAAGAGACCCAGTACTTC.

This clonotype was observed a few times. CDR3 coding DNA: TGTGCCACCAGCAGAGAACCGGGACAAACCTATGGCTACACCTTC. Its protein is CATSREPGQTYGYTF. This chain connects TRBV15 to TRBJ1-2, with D perhaps matching TRBD1 (6 bases). The germline gives CDR1 LNHNV, CDR2 YYDKDF (reference sequence). V was trimmed by 0 bases and J by 4 bases, leaving 12 bases between them. The CDR3 totals 15 residues.

The chain couples TRBV6-2 or TRBV6-3 to TRBJ2-1, with 8 positions matching TRBD2. The CDR3 sequence is 17 residues long. The germline gives CDR1 MNHEY, CDR2 SVGEGT. Germline trimming cut 2 bases from V and 6 bases from J; bases unmatched to any gene: 12. CDR3 coding DNA: TGTGCCAGCAGTTACCTCCCTTCAGCGGGAGAGATCAATGAGCAGTTCTTC. Its protein is CASSYLPSAGEINEQFF.

In this sample, this clonotype turned up many times. This chain uses TRBV7-9 with TRBJ2-6; 7 nucleotides align to TRBD1. The germline V gene encodes CDR1 SEHNR and CDR2 FQNEAQ (reference sequence). The CDR3 is 15 amino acids. V gave up 5 bases and J gave up 3 bases; unmatched junction bases: 4. CDR3 in amino acids: CASSATGSGANVLTF. CDR3 DNA sequence: TGTGCCAGCAGCGCGACAGGGAGTGGGGCCAACGTCCTGACTTTC.

This clonotype was seen many times. This chain links TRBV5-1 with TRBJ2-7; 10 bases are shared with TRBD2. The CDR3 has 16 amino acids. Unmatched junction bases numbered 12, after V lost 4 bases and J lost 5 bases. The germline gives CDR1 SGHRS, CDR2 YFSETQ. CDR3 sequence: CASSPAGLAGADEQYF. As DNA, the CDR3 is TGCGCCAGCAGCCCGGCGGGGCTAGCGGGAGCCGACGAGCAGTACTTC. Based on the CDR3 plus reference TRBV5-1 and TRBJ2-7, the full variable domain is KAGVTQTPRYLIKTRGQQVTLSCSPISGHRSVSWYQQTPGQGLQFLFEYFSETQRNKGNFPGRFSGRQFSNSRSEMNVSTLELGDSALYLCASSPAGLAGADEQYFGPGTRLTVT.

This clonotype occurred many times. This chain connects TRBV5-1 to TRBJ2-3; 9 bases map to TRBD1. With V trimmed by 1 base and J by 1 base, 1 base remained unmatched. This CDR3 region has 15 residues. Germline CDR1 and CDR2: SGHRS and YFSETQ. The CDR3 loop reads CASSLRQGGTDTQYF. In nucleotides, the CDR3 is TGCGCCAGCAGCTTGAGACAGGGGGGCACAGATACGCAGTATTTT.

This clonotype was counted only a few times. This may be a read error, as it is one base from a much larger clone. The chain carries TRBV7-9 and TRBJ2-7, with D perhaps TRBD2 (7 bases). This CDR3 is 16 amino acids long. V lost 11 bases and J lost 2, with 25 bases in between. The germline gives CDR1 SEHNR, CDR2 FQNEAQ (reference sequence). CDR3 sequence: CACTVGGGSRAYEQYF. For the CDR3, the DNA is TGTGCCTGCACCGTAGGGGGGGGTTCCAGAGCCTACGAGCAGTACTTC.

The sample holds many counts of this clonotype. DNA for the CDR3: TGTGCCAGCAGCTTAGTTGGGCTTCAGGCAGATACGCAGTATTTT. Its translation is CASSLVGLQADTQYF. The chain employs TRBV11-2 and TRBJ2-3; D not resolved. This CDR3 is 15 amino acids long. CDR1 SGHAT and CDR2 FQNNGV come from the germline V gene. The V end lost 1 base, the J end lost 4 bases, and 12 bases lay between the germline ends.